The TCR beta chain under discussion was sequenced for a study of blood T cell repertoires in COVID-19. The ends lost 3 bases at V and 5 bases at J; junction bases unmatched: 2. This CDR3 comprises 13 residues. From germline, CDR1 is GTSNPN and CDR2 SVGIG (reference sequence). Some clones are missing from TCRdb's copy, which holds only in-frame ones; the method was immunoSEQ multiplex PCR. The sample holds over 70,000 clones, 90% seen once. Sequencing input: peripheral blood. The origin of this receptor is a man between 18 and 35 years old with COVID-19, enrolled during active disease. The rearrangement links TRBV30 to TRBJ1-5; 9 bases match TRBD1. The DNA for the CDR3 is TGTGCCTGGAGCGGGGACAGGGATCAGCCCCAGCATTTT. Protein sequence: CAWSGDRDQPQHF.